This T cell receptor (beta chain) stems from a study of blood T cell repertoires in COVID-19 (dated by TCRdb to 2018 to 2020). With respect to the entire study: Samples from collaborators originated in the United States, Italy and Spain and spanned both the acute and convalescent phases of COVID-19. The material from the prospective study consisted of cDNA or gDNA derived from T cells, B-cell-depleted T cells, or PBMCs. Samples came from the ongoing ImmuneRACE study (first 160 participants) plus 1,254 subjects from 6 global collaborators. Where available, HLA class I and class II types were taken from metadata supplied by the sample provider and were not determined by assay-based typing. Sample metadata almost always included a de-identified subject ID, COVID-19 status, age in years and sex. The dataset comprised deeply sampled blood TCRbeta repertoires from subjects exposed to, actively infected with, or recovered from COVID-19. The repertoires were made available in a free public database intended to serve as a resource for research on the immune response to SARS-CoV-2.

What the work shows at the level of the full study, not this receptor alone: Clinical and demographic metadata were provided uncurated, with the amount varying by source and participant.

TCRbeta CDR3 regions were amplified from genomic DNA using the immunoSEQ Assay, a bias-controlled multiplex PCR. As for the authors' bioinformatics: Nucleated cell counts per sample were estimated from amplification of reference gene primers within the assay. To quantify the absolute abundance of each unique TCRbeta CDR3 rearrangement, sequence reads were collapsed and filtered. For each sample, productive Simpson clonality was calculated as the square root of Simpson's diversity index over productive rearrangements. TCRdb took over this immuneACCESS table, retaining in-frame rearrangements with V and J assigned. Such tables are incomplete; in checked studies, under half of the missing clones stem from an unresolved V gene, and the remainder is unexplained. V and J calls and clone size come straight from that table; D and trimming were deduced from the DNA. The sample records over 200,000 clones, around 90% of which are singletons. 10% of the sample is taken by the ten largest.

Participants in the prospective study were aged roughly 18 to 100 years, lived in more than 20 United States geographic areas, and enrolled through a virtual design. In the prospective study, cohorts were assigned on the basis of participant-reported clinical history obtained from a screening survey and a study questionnaire. Each participant in the prospective study had whole blood, serum and a nasopharyngeal or oropharyngeal swab collected by mobile phlebotomists. Prospective study participants could optionally give additional blood draws and questionnaires over an approximately two-month period. Before DNA extraction, blood samples from the prospective study were shipped at room temperature or frozen. A word on this clone: The clone's antigen remains unknown. Base qualities are not provided; no much larger clone lies one nucleotide away.

The germline V gene specifies MDHEN as CDR1 and SYDVKM as CDR2. The germline V and J ends show losses of 5 bases and 9 bases respectively, and no gene match explains 6 bases of the junction. The CDR3 covers 13 residues, taking in both the cysteine and the phenylalanine. Here the CDR3 DNA is all that survives: 39 bases in frame from base 1. The rearrangement combines TRBV28 with TRBJ2-1; the junction holds 8 bases that match TRBD2. The sequence was obtained from a man younger than 35 with acute COVID-19. The sample comprised PBMCs or T cells enriched from blood (not recorded which). The sequence in DNA is TGTGCCAGCAGTGGTAGCGGGGCGGTTGAGCAGTTCTTC. This gives the protein CASSGSGAVEQFF.